This TCR beta chain was captured by sequencing in a study of cytomegalovirus exposure and HLA in healthy donors. About this clone itself: Other DNA sequences in this specimen translate into the identical CDR3.

The CDR3 is 15 residues long. V was trimmed by 7 bases and J by 7 bases, leaving 17 bases between them. The germline V gene has CDR1 MNHNS and CDR2 SASEGT. The PCR employed 60 Vbeta primers together with 13 Jbeta primers. Only in-frame clones appear in the TCRdb table, and some are missing; sequencing was by immunoSEQ multiplex PCR. The table lists some 110,000 clones, roughly 80% of them singletons, with around 4.9% in the top ten. Sequenced input: PBMCs. The receptor's source is a man aged 45 to 65 in good health and CMV-seropositive. The gene calls are TRBV6-1 and TRBJ1-6; tentatively, D is TRBD1 (5 bases). The CDR3 loop reads CASNQGATGNSPLHF. DNA of the CDR3: TGTGCCAGCAATCAAGGGGCTACCGGAAATTCACCCCTCCACTTT.